This TCR beta chain was sequenced for a study of Graves' ophthalmopathy and Graves' hyperthyroidism. Study conclusions and caveats: A classifier, a 13-signature model, separated ophthalmopathy from stable hyperthyroidism with more than 85% sensitivity and approximately 81% specificity.

This clonotype showed up many times. Its specificity is unknown. Germline assignment: CDR1 MNHNS and CDR2 SASEGT. This CDR3 spans 13 amino acids. V lost 4 bases to trimming and J lost 4 bases, with 10 bases between them. The authors amplified TCR beta CDR3 regions, and they did so from RNA transcripts for repertoire sequencing. HTBI primers served in a first-round RT-PCR, which a second-round multiplex PCR followed. Each CDR3 protein gets one entry after TCRdb re-called the multiplex PCR reads with MiXCR. This sample has some 410,000 distinct CDR3 sequences, with roughly 21% found just once. The sequenced material came from peripheral blood. The J gene is TRBJ1-1, the V gene TRBV6-1; D call uncertain. This clonotype was sampled from a woman aged 18 to 35 with stable Graves' hyperthyroidism. The CDR3 nucleotides are TGTGCCAGCAGTGCAGTTCACGGCACTGAAGCTTTCTTT. Protein product: CASSAVHGTEAFF.